This T cell receptor (beta chain) is drawn from a study of Ad26.COV2.S vaccination and SARS-CoV-2 variants. Study background: Donor was in the COV1001 Ad26.COV2.S trial arm.

Treatment specified: around 19 received Ad26.COV2.S at low or high dose, single or two shots; 5 received placebo; per-sample allocation not given. The samples date from day 63 after the first vaccine or placebo injection. The vaccine delivered Wuhan-strain SARS-CoV-2 spike through an Ad26 vector. Method: immunoSEQ multiplex PCR; TCRdb's copy keeps in-frame clones and lacks some. The data show about 400,000 clones, 89% seen once. The sample in question was peripheral blood, obtained in a trial of Ad26.COV2.S vaccine versus placebo. The TCR was taken from a person aged 18 to 59 who received the Ad26.COV2.S COVID-19 vaccine or a placebo.

CDR3 amino acids: CASSISDRSNQPQHF. CDR3 DNA: TGTGCCAGTAGTATAAGCGACAGAAGCAATCAGCCCCAGCATTTT. The chain recombines TRBV19 with TRBJ1-5; possibly TRBD1 for D (5 bases). Germline V gene data show CDR1 as LNHDA and CDR2 as SQIVND (reference sequence). Between the trimmed V and J ends, which lost 2 bases and 1 base, there was a span of 9 bases. The CDR3 is 15 amino acids.